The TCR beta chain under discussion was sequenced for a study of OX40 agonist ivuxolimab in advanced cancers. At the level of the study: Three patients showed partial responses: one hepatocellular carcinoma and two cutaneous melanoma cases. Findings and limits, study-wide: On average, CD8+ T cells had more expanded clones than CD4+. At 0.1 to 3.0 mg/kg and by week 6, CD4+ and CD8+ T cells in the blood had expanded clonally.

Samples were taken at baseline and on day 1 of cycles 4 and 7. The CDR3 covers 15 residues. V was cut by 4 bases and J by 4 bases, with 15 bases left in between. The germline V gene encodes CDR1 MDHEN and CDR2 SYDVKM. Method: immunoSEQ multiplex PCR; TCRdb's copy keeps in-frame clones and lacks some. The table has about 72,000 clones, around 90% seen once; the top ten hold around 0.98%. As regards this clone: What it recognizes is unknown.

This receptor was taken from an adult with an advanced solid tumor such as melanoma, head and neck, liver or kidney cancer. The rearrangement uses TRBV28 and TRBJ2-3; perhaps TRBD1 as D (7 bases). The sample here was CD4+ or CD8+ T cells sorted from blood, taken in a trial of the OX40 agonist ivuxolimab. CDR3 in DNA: TGTGCCAGCAGTTCTCTCCAGGGGGGCGCAGATACGCAGTATTTT. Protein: CASSSLQGGADTQYF. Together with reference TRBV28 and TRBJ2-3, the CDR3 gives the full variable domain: DVKVTQSSRYLVKRTGEKVFLECVQDMDHENMFWYRQDPGLGLRLIYFSYDVKMKEKGDIPEGYSVSREKKERFSLILESASTNQTSMYLCASSSLQGGADTQYFGPGTRLTVL.